This section outlines one T cell receptor beta chain sequence together with its context. Its matching antigen is unknown. This entry comes from a study of T cell responses to AZD1222 COVID-19 vaccine. Notes on the study in general: The sample set comprised mostly white British donors with more females, and clonal diversity was possibly underestimated. There were vaccine-associated CD4 TCRs across spike, dominant at 160-218 and 743-854.

The protocol was immunoSEQ multiplex PCR, while the TCRdb copy is restricted to in-frame clones and leaves out a portion. The sample has about 73,000 clones, over 70% seen once. The V end lost 2 bases, the J end lost 8 bases, and 12 bases lay between the germline ends. The CDR3 is 14 residues long. CDR1 LGHNA and CDR2 YSLEER come from the germline V gene. The source of this sequence is an adult who received the AZD1222 COVID-19 vaccine. This material consisted of peripheral blood, taken 28 days after the second AZD1222 dose. The V and J genes are TRBV4-3 and TRBJ1-4, with a possible D match to TRBD1 (5 bases). CDR3 region: CASSQRTRGEKLFF. The CDR3 DNA is TGCGCCAGCAGCCAACGAACCCGGGGGGAAAAACTGTTTTTT.